This TCR beta chain was documented in a study of T cells after yellow fever vaccination. Turning to the study itself: SMART-Seq v4 Ultra Low Input prepared the low-cell-number fractions. General observations from the study: Once the booster was given, most primary-vaccination clones reappeared, at just over 95% for CD4 and 88% for CD8.

In making TCR cDNA, 5'RACE template switching added a universal primer site and UMIs to it. TCRdb passed the 5' RACE reads through MiXCR, listing each CDR3 protein once. The sample shows fewer than 350,000 distinct CDR3 sequences, about 8.7% of them seen only once. A remark on this clonotype: The antigen remains undetermined.

This CDR3 contains 11 residues. Germline CDR1 SQVTM, CDR2 ANQGSEA. Trimming left V 7 bases short and J 4 bases short, with 10 bases between. This receptor was obtained from a man in his late teens or twenties who received the YFV17D yellow fever vaccine. Specimen: PBMCs, collected on the day of the first yellow fever vaccination. This rearrangement joins TRBV29-1 to TRBJ1-1, with TRBD1 as a possible D gene (5 bases). DNA for the CDR3: TGCAGCGCCCGACAGAGCACTGAAGCTTTCTTT. Encoded protein: CSARQSTEAFF.